Detailed here is one T cell receptor beta chain. Its target antigen remains unknown. The input lacks base qualities; no much larger clone sits a single base away. From a lookup of the germline V gene (reference sequence), CDR1 and CDR2 are DFQATT and SNEGSKA. The CDR3 covers 14 residues, taking in both the cysteine and the phenylalanine. The only DNA kept is the CDR3, 42 bases in frame from the first base. Cut back by 6 bases and 6 bases, the V and J ends lie 19 bases apart. The sample is drawn from a study of blood T cells in healthy people across ages (dated by TCRdb to the mid-2010s). Turning to the overall study: In model experiments, roughly one uniquely barcoded TCR beta cDNA molecule per two T cells was captured by template switching. The study measured age-related changes in TCR beta repertoire diversity using deep sequencing normalized with unique cDNA molecular identifiers. The donors were split into four age groups: young (average around 15 years), middle-aged (roughly 39), aged (over 55) and long-lived (over 75). Using the same blood draw, the study looked at two additional independent replicas of 1 million unique cDNA reads for two donors, one aged 18 to 29 and the other aged 80 or older.

What the authors observed across the whole study: Estimates of total diversity from one million sequenced T cells were regarded as lower bounds and underestimates. Observed TCR beta diversity per million T cells fell roughly linearly with age, and a significant reduction was already apparent by age approximately 40. Compared with the aged group, more naive CD4+ T cells, fewer expanded clones and increased TCR diversity were shown by the long-lived group, suggesting age selection. The percentage of naive T cells measured by flow cytometry correlated strongly with observed TCR beta diversity. Conclusive comparison of naive and antigen-experienced compartments was prevented by the profiling of bulk unsorted PBMCs. Donor CMV infection status was unknown, potentially confounding age-related changes in expanded clonotypes.

Receptors were amplified or captured by 5' RACE. The instrument was an Illumina HiSeq 2500. A second PCR of roughly 6 to 11 cycles was run with a J-beta primer mix and a sample-barcoded 5' primer. A template-switch 5' adaptor carrying 12 random nucleotides introduced a unique molecular identifier onto each TCR beta cDNA molecule. Each sample yielded at least 2.5 million CDR3-containing paired-end reads. All of the RNA was converted into first-strand cDNA using the Mint cDNA synthesis kit, with a TRBC-specific oligonucleotide serving as the primer. Following uracil-DNA glycosylase treatment, all cDNA underwent a first 18-cycle PCR with the universal primers M1SS and BC2_uni_R. The authors' pipeline ran thus. For normalization, 1 million high-quality reads were randomly selected from each sample, with every read carrying a distinct molecular identifier. Reads with shared molecular identifiers were discarded instead of being binned into consensus sequences. MiTCR, run with a Q25 quality threshold and the strictest error-elimination algorithm, handled CDR3 identification, clonotype clustering and error correction. Lower-bound total TCR beta diversity was estimated with a nonparametric unseen species model using Euler transformation. The public sequencing data were trimmed at Q25 with fastp and processed into clonotypes with MiXCR by TCRdb, which kept only in-frame beta chains. Every distinct CDR3 protein forms one entry, paired with its most common genes and DNA. TCRdb, rather than the study authors, made the V and J calls. Counted in this sample were more than 900,000 distinct CDR3 sequences; roughly 24% of them appeared once. The ten largest account for 0.75% of the sample.

Donors were around 37 systemically healthy Caucasian individuals from Russia aged roughly 6 to 100 years. Roughly 10 milliliters of peripheral blood were drawn from each donor into EDTA-treated Vacutainer tubes. Ficoll-Paque density-gradient centrifugation was used to isolate PBMCs, with at least 6.5 million per sample. Total RNA, at least 6 micrograms per sample, was extracted from PBMCs with Trizol reagent. For every donor, an aliquot of PBMCs went through flow cytometry to measure the percentages of naive CD45RAhigh/CD27high T cells. The same sample was also used in a study of T cells of mothers and their children. Per that second paper: Donors were nine systemically healthy Caucasian individuals: three mothers and their six children. cDNA synthesis consumed the entire amount of extracted RNA, loaded at about 1.5 ug RNA in each 15 ul reaction. In the second PCR, the M1S primer added sample barcodes and 2-4 random nucleotides. Each mother yielded over 8.5 million TCR beta CDR3 reads and each child 2.5 million to 3 million reads. TCR recombination output is similarly shaped by thymic selection in related and unrelated pairs, with a minor effect exerted by inherited differences. Related mother-child pairs always showed normalized repertoire overlap that was slightly higher than in unrelated mother-child pairs, though the difference was never significant. No persistent microchimeric T cell clones were found, with a detection sensitivity of roughly 92 clones per million clonotypes. In the study, deep NGS was used to compare the TCR beta repertoires of mothers and children, and features distinguishing related mother-child pairs from unrelated individuals were sought. Mothers averaged roughly 36 +/- 4 years of age and children averaged about 10 +/- 4 years. Libraries were sequenced on Illumina HiSeq 2000 with 100+100 nt paired-end reads after adapter ligation with NEBNext reagents. Mother and child libraries were prepared a month apart and sequenced in separate runs to prevent cross-contamination. For each donor, somewhere between roughly 500,000 and 2,300,000 distinct TCR beta clonotypes were identified. Naive TCR beta clonotypes were estimated from low-frequency clonotypes matched to each donor's FACS-determined naive share, without sorting.

The rearrangement combines TRBV20-1 with TRBJ2-3, with no reliable assignment of the D segment. The receptor's source is a girl aged 2-9 years in good health. Sequenced material: blood. The sequenced DNA is TGCAGTGCGCGAGAGGCGTCGTATGCGGATACGCAGTATTTT. Protein translation: CSAREASYADTQYF.